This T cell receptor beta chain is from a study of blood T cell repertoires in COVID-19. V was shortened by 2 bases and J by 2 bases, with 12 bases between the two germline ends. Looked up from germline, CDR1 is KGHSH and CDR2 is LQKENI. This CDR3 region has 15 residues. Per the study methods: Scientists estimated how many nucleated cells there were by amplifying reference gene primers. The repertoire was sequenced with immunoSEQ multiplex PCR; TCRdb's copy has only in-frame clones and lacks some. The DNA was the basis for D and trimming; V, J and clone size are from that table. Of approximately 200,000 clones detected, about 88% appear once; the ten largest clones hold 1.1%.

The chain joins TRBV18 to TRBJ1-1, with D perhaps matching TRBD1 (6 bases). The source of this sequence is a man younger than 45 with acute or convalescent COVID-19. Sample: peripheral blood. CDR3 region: CASSPNRGGNTEAFF. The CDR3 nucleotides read TGTGCCAGCTCACCAAATCGGGGGGGCAACACTGAAGCTTTCTTT.